Below, 5 T cell receptor beta chains from the same sample are listed, as sequenced in a study of early T cells in non-severe SARS-CoV-2 infection (dated by TCRdb to the early 2020s). Libraries were built with 5' RACE. TCRdb lists the instrument as NextSeq 500. In-frame beta chains were kept once TCRdb had trimmed the public reads at Q25 with fastp and called clones with MiXCR. Merged by CDR3 protein, the rows form single entries marked with the most common genes and DNA. A total of 90,000 to 130,000 distinct CDR3 sequences appear in this sample, 12% of them only once. The ten biggest clones cover 3% to 3.5% of the sample. The specimen sequenced was whole blood. The receptors stem from an adult who was a healthcare worker with PCR-confirmed SARS-CoV-2 infection or an uninfected control (not recorded which).

To note about this clonotype: This is likely a read error, given that the CDR3 carries no conserved phenylalanine or tryptophan at its end. The V gene is TRBV7-8, the J gene TRBJ2-1; 8 bases map to TRBD2. This CDR3 is built from 15 residues. Germline V lookup: CDR1 SGHVS, CDR2 FQNEAQ. With 5 bases clipped from V and 5 bases from J, the junction kept 8 bases outside the gene matches. The CDR3 DNA reads TGTGCCAGCAGCGTGCGGGAGGCAAGGAACAATGAGCAGTTCCTC. Translation gives CASSVREARNNEQFL.

This chain links TRBV5-1 with TRBJ2-3; D possibly corresponds to TRBD1 (5 bases). Germline-derived CDR1 and CDR2 are SGHRS and YFSETQ. The V and J ends lost 3 bases and 5 bases respectively, with 10 bases between them. The CDR3 sequence is 13 residues long. CDR3 protein: CASSSGIGDTQYF. CDR3 sequence (DNA): TGCGCCAGCAGCTCAGGGATTGGAGATACGCAGTATTTT.

The chain has TRBV5-4 and TRBJ2-1; 7 bases line up with TRBD1. Germline trimming cut 0 bases from V and 4 bases from J; bases unmatched to any gene: 4. The CDR3 runs to 15 residues. Per the germline V gene, CDR1 is SGHNT and CDR2 is YYREEE (reference sequence). The DNA for the CDR3 is TGTGCCAGCAGCTTGGGCAGGGGGTATTACAATGAGCAGTTCTTC. Translation gives CASSLGRGYYNEQFF.

This clonotype showed up many times. One end of the junction varies from germline; a read error may be responsible. J is TRBJ2-2 and V is TRBV30; D ambiguous. The CDR3 loop spans 15 amino acids. Germline V lookup: CDR1 GTSNPN, CDR2 SVGIG (reference sequence). CDR3: CAWRVSGQGPGELFF. The CDR3 nucleotides read TGTGCCTGGCGTGTCAGTGGGCAAGGCCCCGGGGAGCTGTTTTTT.

This clonotype appeared many times. The J gene is TRBJ2-3, the V gene TRBV9; D uncertain. The V gene's germline CDR1 is SGDLS and CDR2 YYNGEE. V gave up 0 bases and J gave up 3 bases, with 8 bases separating them. This CDR3 spans 14 amino acids. Here the CDR3 reads CASSVVGLTDTQYF. DNA for the CDR3: TGTGCCAGCAGCGTAGTAGGCCTTACAGATACGCAGTATTTT.